This T cell receptor (beta chain) was recovered during a study of shared clonotypes between healthy human individuals. Across the whole study: Samples came from a couple of female and a few male donors aged 18 to 49. Per donor, CD8 memory used one plate, CD8 naive used two, CD4 memory used three and CD4 naive used three.

Germline V gives CDR1 SGHRS, CDR2 YFSETQ. Between the trimmed V and J ends, which lost 4 bases and 6 bases, there was a span of 19 bases. The CDR3 runs 16 residues. Every subset's genomic DNA went evenly onto several immunoSEQ plates. Some clones are missing from TCRdb's copy, which holds only in-frame ones; the method was immunoSEQ multiplex PCR. The data show 1 million to 1.3 million clones, with 70% to 80% seen just once and 0.5% to 0.65% held by the top ten. This clone was detected only once. The antigen is undetermined. Findings and limits, study-wide: Though the depth was large, rarefaction showed that sorted-subset sequencing was incomplete.

The sequenced material came from memory CD4+ T cells from PBMCs. Subset reported: CD45RA-negative fraction. This chain connects TRBV5-1 to TRBJ2-2; D tentatively fits TRBD1 or TRBD2 (7 bases each). The receptor's source is a young man in good health. Some clones in this sample may be carry-over from other donors' samples. The CDR3 sequence: CASSPGGGGNSGELFF. The CDR3 DNA is TGCGCCAGCAGCCCGGGAGGAGGGGGCAATTCCGGGGAGCTGTTTTTT.